Included here is one T cell receptor (beta chain) sequence, with context. This record belongs to a study of blood T cell repertoires in COVID-19. Background on the study: T cells, B-cell-depleted T cells, or PBMCs supplied cDNA or gDNA.

This CDR3 comprises 12 residues. V lost 8 bases and J lost 5, with 10 bases in between. Germline assignment: CDR1 MNHEY and CDR2 SVGAGI. Original data processing: Nucleated cell counts were estimated from reference gene primer amplification. Clones were sequenced by immunoSEQ multiplex PCR, and TCRdb holds only the in-frame ones, with some missing. Clonal size and the V and J genes are those of that table, whereas D and trimming came from the DNA. The data show fewer than 200,000 clones, roughly 80% seen once. The specimen sequenced was peripheral blood. This clonotype originated in a woman between 40 and 55 years old with COVID-19, enrolled during active disease. This sequence joins TRBV6-5 and TRBJ1-5; no reliable D call. The CDR3 protein is CASSNEYQPQHF. CDR3 DNA sequence: TGTGCCAGCTCAAACGAGTATCAGCCCCAGCATTTT.